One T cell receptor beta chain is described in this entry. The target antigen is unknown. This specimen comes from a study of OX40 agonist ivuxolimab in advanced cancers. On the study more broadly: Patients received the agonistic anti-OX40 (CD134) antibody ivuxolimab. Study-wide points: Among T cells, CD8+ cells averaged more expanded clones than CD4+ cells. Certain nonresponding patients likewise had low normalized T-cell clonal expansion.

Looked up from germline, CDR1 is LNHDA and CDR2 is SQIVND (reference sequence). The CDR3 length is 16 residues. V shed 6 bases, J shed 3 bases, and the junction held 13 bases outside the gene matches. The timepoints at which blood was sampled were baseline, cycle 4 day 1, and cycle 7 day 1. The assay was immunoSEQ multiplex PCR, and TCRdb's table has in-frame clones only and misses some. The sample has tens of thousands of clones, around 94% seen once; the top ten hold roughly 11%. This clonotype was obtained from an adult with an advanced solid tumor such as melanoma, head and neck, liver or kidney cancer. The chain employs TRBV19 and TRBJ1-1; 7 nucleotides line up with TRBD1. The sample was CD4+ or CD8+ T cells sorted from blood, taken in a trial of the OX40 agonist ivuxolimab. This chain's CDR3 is CASSKTGYGPDTEAFF. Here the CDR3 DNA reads TGTGCCAGTAGCAAGACAGGGTATGGGCCGGACACTGAAGCTTTCTTT.